This passage covers 15 T cell receptor beta chains from one sample sequenced in a study of cytomegalovirus exposure and HLA in healthy donors (dated by TCRdb to the late 2010s). Libraries were made using the immunoSEQ multiplex PCR assay. The multiplex PCR relied on a mix of 60 forward primers for TCR Vbeta segments and 13 reverse primers for TCR Jbeta segments. What TCRdb holds here is the immuneACCESS table cut down to in-frame rearrangements. Part of the clones is not present; checked against another copy, under half of the missing clones reflect an unresolved V gene, and the others are unexplained. For this sample the table gives about 160,000 clones, of which roughly 82% were detected only once. The leading ten clones occupy about 10% of the sample. Sequenced sample: PBMCs. The receptors here all came from a man aged 45-60 years in good health and CMV-seropositive.

The CDR3 region is CASSPKGAGGRAEQFF. DNA for the CDR3: TGTGCCAGCAGCCCGAAGGGGGCGGGGGGGCGGGCTGAGCAGTTCTTC. V usage is TRBV5-4 and J usage is TRBJ2-1; 9 bases are shared with TRBD2. J was trimmed by 9 bases and V by 4 bases; bases with no gene match: 14. This CDR3 has 16 amino acids. The germline CDR1 and CDR2 sequences are SGHNT and YYREEE (reference sequence).

This chain joins TRBV5-5 and TRBJ1-1, with 10 nucleotides matching TRBD1. The CDR3 length is 15 residues. V gave up 4 bases and J gave up 5 bases; unmatched junction bases: 8. CDR1 is SGHKS, CDR2 YYEKEE, per germline (reference sequence). The CDR3 region is CASSILTGGVTEAFF. The CDR3 bases are TGTGCCAGCAGCATTCTGACAGGGGGCGTTACTGAAGCTTTCTTT.

The chain links TRBV2 to TRBJ2-1; TRBD1 is a possible D gene (6 bases). CDR1 is SNHLY, CDR2 FYNNEI, per germline. The CDR3 is 13 amino acids. With 6 bases removed from V and 10 bases from J, the gap between germline ends came to 16 bases. Here the CDR3 reads CASRGGGAGEQFF. The CDR3 bases are TGTGCCAGCAGAGGTGGGGGCGCCGGAGAGCAGTTCTTC.

The chain combines TRBV9 with TRBJ2-3, with TRBD2 identical over 11 bases. Germline V gives CDR1 SGDLS, CDR2 YYNGEE. Germline trimming cut 1 base from V and 2 bases from J; bases unmatched to any gene: 3. This CDR3 has 16 amino acids. The CDR3 region is CASSVLAGGITDTQYF. As DNA, the CDR3 is TGTGCCAGCAGCGTACTAGCGGGGGGAATCACAGATACGCAGTATTTT.

V and J are TRBV6-5 and TRBJ1-1; no reliable D call. The germline V gene has CDR1 MNHEY and CDR2 SVGAGI. V lost 4 bases to trimming and J lost 5 bases, with 11 bases between them. The CDR3 is 13 residues long. The CDR3 reads CASSFPGRTEAFF. In DNA form, the CDR3 reads TGTGCCAGCAGTTTTCCGGGAAGGACTGAAGCTTTCTTT.

This clone was seen a handful of times. The J gene is TRBJ2-5, the V gene TRBV2, with 9 bases matching TRBD2. The germline V gene has CDR1 SNHLY and CDR2 FYNNEI. This CDR3 is built from 16 residues. The trim removed 4 bases at V and 5 bases at J, leaving 11 bases unmatched. For the CDR3, the DNA is TGTGCCAGCAGTGTCCTAGCGGGGAAAACGGGGGAGACCCAGTACTTC. It encodes CASSVLAGKTGETQYF.

The rearrangement joins TRBV7-9 to TRBJ1-3; D is undetermined. Germline CDR1 reads SEHNR; CDR2 reads FQNEAQ (reference sequence). The CDR3 runs 15 residues. V lost 4 bases and J lost 4, with 14 bases in between. The CDR3 region is CASSSRFLGGNTIYF. The CDR3 nucleotides are TGTGCCAGCAGCTCGCGGTTTTTAGGAGGAAACACCATATATTTT.

The chain combines TRBV4-1 with TRBJ2-7, with D perhaps TRBD2 (6 bases). The V end lost 6 bases, the J end lost 4 bases, and 19 bases lay between the germline ends. Germline V gene lookup returns CDR1 MGHRA and CDR2 YSYEKL. This CDR3 comprises 15 residues. CDR3 in DNA: TGCGCCAGCAGACCAGGAGTAGCGGCCGATTACGAGCAGTACTTC. The encoded protein is CASRPGVAADYEQYF.

CDR3 in DNA: TGTGCCAGCAGATGGGCTAGCGGCCCCGGGGAGCTGTTTTTT. This gives the protein CASRWASGPGELFF. The chain carries TRBV27 and TRBJ2-2; TRBD2 agrees at 7 bases. In germline, CDR1 is MNHEY, CDR2 SMNVEV (reference sequence). This CDR3 has 14 residues. After removal of 6 bases from V and 6 bases from J, the junction contained 7 bases not matched to a gene.

This clone turned up a few times. For the CDR3, the DNA is TGTGCCAGCAGCCACGAGAGGAATGAGCAGTTCTTC. Its protein product is CASSHERNEQFF. The chain joins TRBV11-2 to TRBJ2-1; D unresolved. CDR3 length equals 12 residues. Germline loops: CDR1 SGHAT, CDR2 FQNNGV. The V and J ends lost 5 bases and 7 bases respectively, with 9 bases between them.

The sample holds one count of this clone. This chain links TRBV4-2 with TRBJ1-2; D not resolved. The CDR3 contains 14 residues. CDR1 is LGHNA and CDR2 is YNFKEQ in the germline V gene. V lost 1 base, J lost 0 bases, and 6 bases lay in between. The DNA for the CDR3 is TGTGCCAGCAGCCAAGGCCAGACTAACTATGGCTACACCTTC. Protein product: CASSQGQTNYGYTF.

The V call is TRBV28, the J call TRBJ2-1, with D possibly matching TRBD1 (5 bases). CDR1 MDHEN and CDR2 SYDVKM come from the germline V gene. V was pared by 2 bases and J by 10 bases, with 9 bases between. The CDR3 length is 12 residues. CDR3 bases: TGTGCCAGCAGTTTAGTGGACATGGAGCAGTTCTTC. This sequence encodes CASSLVDMEQFF.

On this clone: In the same sample, other DNA sequences code for this CDR3. The genes are TRBV28 and TRBJ1-2; TRBD1 matches at 8 bases. The trim removed 5 bases at V and 8 bases at J, leaving 7 bases unmatched. This CDR3 is built from 13 residues. Per the germline V gene, CDR1 is MDHEN and CDR2 is SYDVKM. The CDR3 region is CASSAQGAGGYTF. CDR3 DNA sequence: TGTGCCAGCAGTGCCCAGGGGGCTGGGGGCTACACCTTC.

This rearrangement joins TRBV18 to TRBJ1-3; 9 bases agree with TRBD1. Looked up from germline, CDR1 is KGHSH and CDR2 is LQKENI. V was clipped by 8 bases and J by 0 bases; unmatched bases: 5. The CDR3 has 15 residues. As DNA, the CDR3 is TGTGCCAGCGAGGGACAGGGTGACTCTGGAAACACCATATATTTT. It encodes CASEGQGDSGNTIYF.

The rearrangement links TRBV5-6 to TRBJ2-6, with D possibly being TRBD2 (6 bases). Germline V gene lookup returns CDR1 SGHDT and CDR2 YYEEEE. V gave up 6 bases and J gave up 4 bases, with 14 bases separating them. The CDR3 totals 15 residues. Written as DNA, the CDR3 is TGTGCCAGCACCGCCGAGCTAGCGGGGGCCAACGTCCTGACTTTC. Translated: CASTAELAGANVLTF.